This T cell receptor beta chain comes out of a study of cytomegalovirus exposure and HLA in healthy donors (TCRdb year 2017). A note on the overall study: A later analysis indicated that the 120 or so validation repertoires were generated on the platform also employed for the 650 to 850 repertoires of the first cohort. High-throughput TCR immunosequencing, statistical association of individual TCRs with disease status, and machine learning were combined to predict cytomegalovirus infection status. The aim of the study was to test whether cataloging public T cell receptors could identify signatures of past pathogen exposure. In addition to the first cohort of approximately 650 subjects, a separate validation cohort of approximately 130 different subjects was used. What the work shows at the level of the full study, not this receptor alone: In a later analysis, TCRs clustered in the first cohort were found to also tend to co-occur in the approximately 120 validation repertoires, with about 94% of cluster scores above 0. Three of the identified cytomegalovirus-associated TCR beta chains were confirmed in vitro to be specific for cytomegalovirus antigens. It was suggested by the authors that the approach could potentially be generalized to other disease states and immunological phenotypes. Cytomegalovirus status was reported to be diagnosed by the classifier with high specificity and sensitivity in both the original and validation cohorts. The study gave a list of 150 to 200 TCR beta chains associated with cytomegalovirus. Across donors, most TCR sequences were observed very rarely, whereas some public TCRs were present in many individuals. All 120 or so repertoires were used to score co-occurrence in the validation cohort in a later analysis, because that analysis had no HLA typing for the cohort.

Remarks on this clone: It has no known antigen specificity. The input lacks base qualities; no much larger clone sits a single base away.

The donors belonged to the validation cohort of roughly 120 subjects, which was separate from the roughly 680-subject first cohort. Receptor libraries were prepared by the immunoSEQ multiplex PCR assay. The source study handled its data this way. To diagnose cytomegalovirus status from the catalog of TCR beta chain sequences, a statistical classification framework was built. The table was pulled from immuneACCESS by TCRdb, which kept in-frame rearrangements only. Such tables lose some clones; where checked, under half of the loss comes from unresolved V genes, and the rest has no known cause. The V and J calls and the clone size are those of that table, but D and trimming were determined from the DNA. The sample table records roughly 220,000 clones; 90% to 95% of these occur just once. The ten most abundant clones make up 1.1% of the sample. The CDR3 covers 14 residues, taking in both the cysteine and the phenylalanine. Left in the record is the CDR3 DNA by itself, 42 bases read in frame from the first base. Trimming removed 8 bases from V and 1 base from J, leaving 14 bases between the germline ends. CDR1 and CDR2, looked up from the germline V gene, are SNHLY and FYNNEI.

The TCR comes from a woman aged 18-29 years in good health and CMV-seronegative. What was sequenced was PBMCs. This receptor chain uses TRBV2 and TRBJ1-1; a tentative D match to TRBD1 spans 5 bases. The CDR3 protein: CASPTDSSNTEAFF. The nucleotide sequence reads TGTGCCAGCCCCACCGACAGCTCGAACACTGAAGCTTTCTTT.